These T cell receptor beta chains were read from a single sample in a study of cytomegalovirus exposure and HLA in healthy donors. Repertoires were generated with immunoSEQ multiplex PCR, while TCRdb's copy carries only in-frame clones and drops some. The sample includes about 220,000 clones, approximately 86% of them seen just once. The sequencing input was PBMCs. Receptors originate from a woman aged 18 to 35 in good health and CMV-seronegative. Each CDR3 is given with its conserved first and last residue. The order of the fields is V gene, D gene, J gene, CDR3 length, clone size, CDR3 protein, CDR3 DNA. D genes are given only for firm matches. Clone size is stated in some rows and not others, as once, few, many or a class when expanded.

V: TRBV5-1; D: .; J: TRBJ2-1; length: 14; size: .; CDR3: CASKIRQTYNEQFF; DNA: TGCGCCAGCAAAATCAGGCAGACCTACAATGAGCAGTTCTTC
V: TRBV27; D: TRBD2; J: TRBJ2-2; length: 17; size: .; CDR3: CASSYGTSGVNTGELFF; DNA: TGTGCCAGCAGCTACGGGACTAGCGGAGTGAACACCGGGGAGCTGTTTTTT
V: TRBV29-1; D: .; J: TRBJ1-3; length: 13; size: .; CDR3: CSVEEGAGNTIYF; DNA: TGCAGCGTTGAAGAAGGGGCTGGAAACACCATATATTTT
V: TRBV27; D: .; J: TRBJ2-1; length: 14; size: .; CDR3: CASSLSIGHNEQFF; DNA: TGTGCCAGCAGTTTATCGATTGGCCACAATGAGCAGTTCTTC
V: TRBV5-1; D: .; J: TRBJ2-5; length: 14; size: .; CDR3: CASSWTEPRETQYF; DNA: TGCGCCAGCAGCTGGACTGAGCCCCGAGAGACCCAGTACTTC
V: TRBV28; D: .; J: TRBJ1-2; length: 14; size: .; CDR3: CASRARTANYGYTF; DNA: TGTGCCAGCAGAGCTCGGACAGCTAACTATGGCTACACCTTC
V: TRBV2; D: .; J: TRBJ2-7; length: 15; size: once; CDR3: CASSGGGGYSYEQYF; DNA: TGTGCCAGCAGTGGGGGAGGCGGGTACTCCTACGAGCAGTACTTC
V: TRBV5-6; D: TRBD2; J: TRBJ2-2; length: 19; size: .; CDR3: CASSGIPGTSGRDTGELFF; DNA: TGTGCCAGCAGCGGAATTCCCGGGACTAGCGGGAGAGACACCGGGGAGCTGTTTTTT
V: TRBV28; D: .; J: TRBJ2-7; length: 12; size: .; CDR3: CASSYSVNEQYF; DNA: TGTGCCAGCAGTTATTCAGTGAACGAGCAGTACTTC
V: TRBV7-2; D: .; J: TRBJ1-5; length: 13; size: .; CDR3: CASSFSGSQPQHF; DNA: TGTGCCAGCAGCTTCTCCGGGAGTCAGCCCCAGCATTTT
V: TRBV19; D: .; J: TRBJ1-2; length: 12; size: .; CDR3: CASRTNEYGYTF; DNA: TGTGCCAGTAGGACAAACGAGTATGGCTACACCTTC
V: TRBV7-9; D: .; J: TRBJ2-2; length: 15; size: .; CDR3: CASSLAERATGELFF; DNA: TGTGCCAGCAGCTTAGCTGAGAGGGCTACCGGGGAGCTGTTTTTT
V: TRBV9; D: .; J: TRBJ2-1; length: 15; size: .; CDR3: CASSVGGHLVDEQFF; DNA: TGTGCCAGCAGCGTAGGGGGGCATCTAGTCGATGAGCAGTTCTTC
V: TRBV9; D: TRBD2; J: TRBJ2-5; length: 16; size: once; CDR3: CASSEKSGGLQETQYF; DNA: TGTGCCAGCAGCGAGAAAAGCGGGGGGCTCCAAGAGACCCAGTACTTC
V: TRBV7-9; D: TRBD1; J: TRBJ1-2; length: 16; size: .; CDR3: CASSSDRGRQNYGYTF; DNA: TGTGCCAGCAGCTCGGACAGGGGCCGACAGAACTATGGCTACACCTTC
V: TRBV2; D: .; J: TRBJ1-3; length: 15; size: few; CDR3: CASRLRDISGNTIYF; DNA: TGTGCCAGCAGGCTCCGGGACATCTCTGGAAACACCATATATTTT
V: TRBV7-9; D: .; J: TRBJ2-7; length: 14; size: few; CDR3: CASSLGRGSYEQYF; DNA: TGTGCCAGCAGCCTCGGGAGAGGGTCCTACGAGCAGTACTTC
V: TRBV7-2; D: TRBD1; J: TRBJ1-1; length: 17; size: .; CDR3: CASSLEKSPGTGGEAFF; DNA: TGTGCCAGCAGCTTAGAAAAGTCCCCCGGGACAGGAGGCGAAGCTTTCTTT
V: TRBV27; D: TRBD1; J: TRBJ1-2; length: 14; size: .; CDR3: CASSWTGGSNGYTF; DNA: TGTGCCAGCAGTTGGACAGGGGGCTCTAATGGCTACACCTTC
V: TRBV5-4; D: .; J: TRBJ2-7; length: 13; size: once; CDR3: CASSAGPSYEQYF; DNA: TGTGCCAGCAGCGCGGGACCCTCCTACGAGCAGTACTTC
V: TRBV7-2; D: .; J: TRBJ1-4; length: 15; size: .; CDR3: CASSLYGRGNEKLFF; DNA: TGTGCCAGCAGCTTATACGGCAGGGGTAATGAAAAACTGTTTTTT
V: TRBV25-1; D: TRBD1; J: TRBJ2-7; length: 17; size: .; CDR3: CASSTLQGTGDTYEQYF; DNA: TGTGCCAGCAGTACACTGCAGGGGACAGGGGACACCTACGAGCAGTACTTC
V: TRBV5-5; D: .; J: TRBJ2-7; length: 14; size: .; CDR3: CASSSDRSSYEQYF; DNA: TGTGCCAGCAGCTCCGACAGGTCATCCTACGAGCAGTACTTC
V: TRBV27; D: .; J: TRBJ1-2; length: 13; size: few; CDR3: CASSFKGDYGYTF; DNA: TGTGCCAGCAGTTTTAAGGGGGACTATGGCTACACCTTC
V: TRBV18; D: TRBD1; J: TRBJ2-1; length: 14; size: .; CDR3: CASSSGTDDNEQFF; DNA: TGTGCCAGCTCATCGGGGACAGACGACAATGAGCAGTTCTTC
V: TRBV28; D: TRBD2; J: TRBJ2-5; length: 17; size: few; CDR3: CASSRGVTGGYQETQYF; DNA: TGTGCCAGCAGTCGCGGCGTAACGGGGGGATACCAAGAGACCCAGTACTTC
V: TRBV29-1; D: TRBD2; J: TRBJ2-3; length: 14; size: .; CDR3: CSYWGPSGPHTQYF; DNA: TGCAGCTATTGGGGGCCTAGCGGGCCCCATACGCAGTATTTT
V: TRBV6-1; D: .; J: TRBJ1-4; length: 15; size: few; CDR3: CASSERGWSNEKLFF; DNA: TGTGCCAGCAGTGAACGGGGATGGAGCAATGAAAAACTGTTTTTT
V: TRBV5-1; D: .; J: TRBJ2-4; length: 16; size: .; CDR3: CASTDHQGRGKNIQYF; DNA: TGCGCCAGCACGGACCATCAGGGTAGGGGCAAAAACATTCAGTACTTC
V: TRBV28; D: TRBD2; J: TRBJ2-2; length: 15; size: .; CDR3: CASSTLATNTGELFF; DNA: TGTGCCAGCAGTACACTAGCGACGAACACCGGGGAGCTGTTTTTT
V: TRBV28; D: .; J: TRBJ2-7; length: 16; size: .; CDR3: CASGDGTPRGEDEQYF; DNA: TGTGCCAGCGGAGATGGGACGCCGCGGGGTGAGGACGAGCAGTACTTC
V: TRBV15; D: .; J: TRBJ1-5; length: 15; size: .; CDR3: CATSRDRTSNQPQHF; DNA: TGTGCCACCAGCAGAGATCGGACAAGCAATCAGCCCCAGCATTTT
V: TRBV4-3; D: TRBD2; J: TRBJ2-5; length: 21; size: once; CDR3: CASSQDFLGDAPTSGKETQYF; DNA: TGCGCCAGCAGCCAAGATTTTCTCGGAGACGCCCCCACTAGCGGGAAAGAGACCCAGTACTTC
V: TRBV11-2; D: TRBD1; J: TRBJ1-2; length: 16; size: .; CDR3: CASSSEEDRVDYGYTF; DNA: TGTGCCAGCAGCTCCGAGGAGGACAGGGTGGACTATGGCTACACCTTC
V: TRBV5-4; D: .; J: TRBJ2-3; length: 15; size: .; CDR3: CASSLHGRPTDTQYF; DNA: TGTGCCAGCAGCTTGCACGGGAGACCCACAGATACGCAGTATTTT
V: TRBV11-3; D: TRBD2; J: TRBJ2-7; length: 15; size: .; CDR3: CASLFWFRGGYEQYF; DNA: TGTGCCAGCCTGTTTTGGTTTAGGGGAGGGTACGAGCAGTACTTC
V: TRBV18; D: TRBD1; J: TRBJ2-5; length: 14; size: .; CDR3: CASSPDRAGQTQYF; DNA: TGTGCCAGCTCACCGGACAGGGCAGGCCAGACCCAGTACTTC
V: TRBV28; D: .; J: TRBJ1-2; length: 15; size: once; CDR3: CASSLSYSLNYGYTF; DNA: TGTGCCAGCAGTTTGTCCTACTCACTTAACTATGGCTACACCTTC
V: TRBV5-1; D: TRBD1; J: TRBJ2-2; length: 16; size: .; CDR3: CASSFTGGQGTGELFF; DNA: TGCGCCAGCAGCTTTACAGGGGGTCAAGGGACCGGGGAGCTGTTTTTT
V: TRBV11-2; D: .; J: TRBJ1-1; length: 14; size: few; CDR3: CASSSVGGRAEAFF; DNA: TGTGCCAGCAGCTCCGTTGGAGGGAGGGCTGAAGCTTTCTTT
V: TRBV7-2; D: .; J: TRBJ2-7; length: 14; size: once; CDR3: CASSLPGVPYEQYF; DNA: TGTGCCAGCAGCCTCCCAGGGGTTCCGTACGAGCAGTACTTC
V: TRBV7-9; D: TRBD1; J: TRBJ2-3; length: 17; size: once; CDR3: CASSLATGQGARDTQYF; DNA: TGTGCCAGCAGCTTAGCCACGGGACAGGGGGCTAGAGATACGCAGTATTTT
V: TRBV9; D: .; J: TRBJ1-1; length: 15; size: .; CDR3: CASSVEAGANTEAFF; DNA: TGTGCCAGCAGCGTAGAGGCAGGGGCCAACACTGAAGCTTTCTTT
V: TRBV18; D: TRBD2; J: TRBJ2-7; length: 13; size: .; CDR3: CASSPGTRSEQYF; DNA: TGTGCCAGCTCACCAGGGACTAGAAGCGAGCAGTACTTC
V: TRBV27; D: .; J: TRBJ2-1; length: 15; size: .; CDR3: CASRWSRSSYNEQFF; DNA: TGTGCCAGCAGATGGAGTCGTAGCTCCTACAATGAGCAGTTCTTC
V: TRBV27; D: .; J: TRBJ2-2; length: 16; size: .; CDR3: CASSLRGLEYTGELFF; DNA: TGTGCCAGCAGCCTTAGGGGACTTGAGTACACCGGGGAGCTGTTTTTT
V: TRBV10-1; D: .; J: TRBJ2-2; length: 12; size: few; CDR3: CASSDLYGELFF; DNA: TGCGCCAGCAGTGACCTCTACGGGGAGCTGTTTTTT
V: TRBV4-2; D: .; J: TRBJ2-5; length: 15; size: .; CDR3: CASSQGGERQETQYF; DNA: TGTGCCAGCAGCCAAGGAGGAGAAAGGCAAGAGACCCAGTACTTC
V: TRBV21-1; D: .; J: TRBJ2-7; length: 15; size: .; CDR3: CASSNPREGLYEQYF; DNA: TGTGCCAGCAGCAATCCGAGGGAGGGACTCTACGAGCAGTACTTC
V: TRBV9; D: .; J: TRBJ1-5; length: 14; size: .; CDR3: CASSPAGGWQPQHF; DNA: TGTGCCAGCAGCCCAGCGGGGGGCTGGCAGCCCCAGCATTTT
V: TRBV29-1; D: TRBD2; J: TRBJ2-3; length: 17; size: .; CDR3: CSVDSGLAGSSTDTQYF; DNA: TGCAGCGTTGACTCGGGACTAGCGGGATCTAGCACAGATACGCAGTATTTT
V: TRBV4-3; D: TRBD1; J: TRBJ1-2; length: 15; size: .; CDR3: CASSQTRGEFYGYTF; DNA: TGCGCCAGCAGCCAAACCAGGGGGGAATTCTATGGCTACACCTTC
V: TRBV6-1; D: .; J: TRBJ1-3; length: 15; size: .; CDR3: CASSPGTMRGNTIYF; DNA: TGTGCCAGCAGCCCTGGGACAATGCGTGGAAACACCATATATTTT
V: TRBV2; D: .; J: TRBJ1-4; length: 16; size: .; CDR3: CASSHQTSATNEKLFF; DNA: TGTGCCAGCAGTCACCAAACATCCGCAACTAATGAAAAACTGTTTTTT
V: TRBV27; D: .; J: TRBJ2-1; length: 14; size: .; CDR3: CASNSGLNYNEQFF; DNA: TGTGCCAGCAATTCGGGACTTAACTACAATGAGCAGTTCTTC
V: TRBV5-1; D: TRBD2; J: TRBJ2-1; length: 20; size: .; CDR3: CASSWRGTGLAGGSYNEQFF; DNA: TGCGCCAGCAGCTGGAGGGGGACAGGACTAGCGGGAGGGTCCTACAATGAGCAGTTCTTC
V: TRBV27; D: .; J: TRBJ2-7; length: 15; size: .; CDR3: CASSLTGSSSYEQYF; DNA: TGTGCCAGCAGTTTAACCGGGTCTAGCTCCTACGAGCAGTACTTC